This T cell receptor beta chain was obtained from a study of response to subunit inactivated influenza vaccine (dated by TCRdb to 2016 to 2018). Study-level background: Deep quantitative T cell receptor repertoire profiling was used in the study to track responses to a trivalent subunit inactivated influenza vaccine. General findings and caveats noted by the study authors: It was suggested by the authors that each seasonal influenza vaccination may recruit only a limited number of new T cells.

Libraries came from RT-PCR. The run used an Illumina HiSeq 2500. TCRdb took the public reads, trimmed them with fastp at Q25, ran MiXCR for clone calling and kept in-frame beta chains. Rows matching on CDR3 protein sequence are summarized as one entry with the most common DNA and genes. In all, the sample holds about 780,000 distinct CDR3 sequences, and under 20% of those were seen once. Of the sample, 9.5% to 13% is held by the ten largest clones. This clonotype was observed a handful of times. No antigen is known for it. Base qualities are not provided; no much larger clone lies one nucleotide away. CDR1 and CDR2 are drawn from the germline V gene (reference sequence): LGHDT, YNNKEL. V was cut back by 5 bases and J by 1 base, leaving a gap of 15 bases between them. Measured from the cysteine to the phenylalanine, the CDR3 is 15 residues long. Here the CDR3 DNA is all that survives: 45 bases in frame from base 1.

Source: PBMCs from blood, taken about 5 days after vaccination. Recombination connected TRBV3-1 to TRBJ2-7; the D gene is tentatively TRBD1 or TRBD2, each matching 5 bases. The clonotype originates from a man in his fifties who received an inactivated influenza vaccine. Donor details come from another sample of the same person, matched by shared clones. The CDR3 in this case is CASSSFGGVSYEQYF. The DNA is TGTGCCAGCAGCTCATTTGGGGGAGTGTCCTACGAGCAGTACTTC.